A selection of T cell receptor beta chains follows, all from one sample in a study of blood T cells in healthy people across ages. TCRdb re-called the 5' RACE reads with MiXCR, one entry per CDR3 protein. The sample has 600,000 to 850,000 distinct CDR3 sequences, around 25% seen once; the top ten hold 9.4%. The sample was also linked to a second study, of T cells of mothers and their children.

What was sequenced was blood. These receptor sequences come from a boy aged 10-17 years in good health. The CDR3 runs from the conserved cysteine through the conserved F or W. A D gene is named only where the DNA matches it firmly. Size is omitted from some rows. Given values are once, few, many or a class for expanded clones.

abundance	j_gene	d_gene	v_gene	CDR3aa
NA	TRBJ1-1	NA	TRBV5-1	CASSLWSIDTEAFF
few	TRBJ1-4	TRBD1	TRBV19	CASSWDRSNEKLFF
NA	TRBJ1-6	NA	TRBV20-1	CSAREVNSPLHF
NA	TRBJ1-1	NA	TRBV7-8	CASSGGRMNTEAFF
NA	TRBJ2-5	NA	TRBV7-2	CASSSQQGGGQGTQYF
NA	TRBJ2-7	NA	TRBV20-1	CSARIPGSYEQYF
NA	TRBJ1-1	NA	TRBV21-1	CASSKADENGTEAFF
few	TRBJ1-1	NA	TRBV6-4	CASSPDGGIGEAFF
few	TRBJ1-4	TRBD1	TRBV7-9	CASSTRTGQVGEEKLFF
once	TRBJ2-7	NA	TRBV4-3	CASSQDMTRAEQYF
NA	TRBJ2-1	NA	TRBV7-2	CASSRQEIYNEQFF